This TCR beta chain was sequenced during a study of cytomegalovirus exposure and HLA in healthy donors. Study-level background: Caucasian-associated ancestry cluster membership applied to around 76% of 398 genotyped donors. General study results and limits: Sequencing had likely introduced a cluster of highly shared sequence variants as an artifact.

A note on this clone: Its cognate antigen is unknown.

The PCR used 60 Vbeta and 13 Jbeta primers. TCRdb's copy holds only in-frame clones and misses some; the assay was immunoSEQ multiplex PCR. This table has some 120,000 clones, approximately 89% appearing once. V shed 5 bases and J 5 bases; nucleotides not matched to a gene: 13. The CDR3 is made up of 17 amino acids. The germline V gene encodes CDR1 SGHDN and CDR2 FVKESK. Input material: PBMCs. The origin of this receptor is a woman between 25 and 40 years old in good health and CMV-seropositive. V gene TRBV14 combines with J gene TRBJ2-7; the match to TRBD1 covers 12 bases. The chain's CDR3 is CASSYRKGTGGNHEQYF. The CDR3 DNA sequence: TGTGCCAGCAGCTATCGGAAAGGGACAGGGGGCAACCACGAGCAGTACTTC.